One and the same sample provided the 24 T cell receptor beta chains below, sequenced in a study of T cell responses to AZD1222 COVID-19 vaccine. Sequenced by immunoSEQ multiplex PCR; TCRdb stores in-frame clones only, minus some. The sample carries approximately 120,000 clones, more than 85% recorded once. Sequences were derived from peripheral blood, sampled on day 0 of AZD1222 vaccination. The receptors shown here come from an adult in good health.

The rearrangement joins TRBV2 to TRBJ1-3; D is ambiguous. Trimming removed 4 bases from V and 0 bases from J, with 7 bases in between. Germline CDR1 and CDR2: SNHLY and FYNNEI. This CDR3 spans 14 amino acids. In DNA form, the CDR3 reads TGTGCCAGCAGTGTGGTCCTCTCTGGAAACACCATATATTTT. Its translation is CASSVVLSGNTIYF.

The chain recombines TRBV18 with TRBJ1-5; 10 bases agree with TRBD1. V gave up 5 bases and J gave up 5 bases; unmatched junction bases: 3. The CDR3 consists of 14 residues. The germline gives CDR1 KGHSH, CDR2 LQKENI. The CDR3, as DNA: TGTGCCAGCTCAACCGGGACAGGGGATCAGCCCCAGCATTTT. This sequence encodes CASSTGTGDQPQHF.

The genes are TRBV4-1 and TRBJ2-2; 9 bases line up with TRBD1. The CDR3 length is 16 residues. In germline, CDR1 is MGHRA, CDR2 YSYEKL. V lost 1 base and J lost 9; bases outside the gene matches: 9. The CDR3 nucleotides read TGCGCCAGCAGCCAAGCCCCGAACAGGGGGCACCGGGAGCTGTTTTTT. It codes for CASSQAPNRGHRELFF.

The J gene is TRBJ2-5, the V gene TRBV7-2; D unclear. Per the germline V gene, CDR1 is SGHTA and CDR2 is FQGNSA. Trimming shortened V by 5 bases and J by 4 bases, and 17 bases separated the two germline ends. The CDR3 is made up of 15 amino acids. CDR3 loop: CASSPQESWGETQYF. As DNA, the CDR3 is TGTGCCAGCAGCCCGCAGGAGAGTTGGGGAGAGACCCAGTACTTC.

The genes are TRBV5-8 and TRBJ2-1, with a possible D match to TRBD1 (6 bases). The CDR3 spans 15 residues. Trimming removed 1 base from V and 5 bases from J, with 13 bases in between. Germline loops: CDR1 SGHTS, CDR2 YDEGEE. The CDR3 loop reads CASSLIRGIDNEQFF. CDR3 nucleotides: TGTGCCAGCAGCTTGATAAGGGGGATAGACAATGAGCAGTTCTTC.

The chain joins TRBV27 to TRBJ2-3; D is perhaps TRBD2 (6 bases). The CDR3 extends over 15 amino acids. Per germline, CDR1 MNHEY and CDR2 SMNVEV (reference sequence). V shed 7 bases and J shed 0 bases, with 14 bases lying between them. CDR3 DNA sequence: TGTGCCAGCAAAAGGAGGGAAACTAGCACAGATACGCAGTATTTT. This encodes CASKRRETSTDTQYF.

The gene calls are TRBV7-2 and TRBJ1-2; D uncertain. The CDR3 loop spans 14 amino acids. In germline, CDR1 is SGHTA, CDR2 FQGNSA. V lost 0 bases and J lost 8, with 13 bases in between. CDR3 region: CASSLASGRLGYTF. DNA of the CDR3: TGTGCCAGCAGCTTAGCTTCCGGCAGACTAGGCTACACCTTC.

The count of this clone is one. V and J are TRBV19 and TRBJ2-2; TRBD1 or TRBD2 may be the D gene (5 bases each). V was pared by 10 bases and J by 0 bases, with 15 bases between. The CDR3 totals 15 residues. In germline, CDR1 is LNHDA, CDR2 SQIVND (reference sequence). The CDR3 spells CAISTGPANTGELFF. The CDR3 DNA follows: TGTGCCATCTCCACGGGACCCGCGAACACCGGGGAGCTGTTTTTT.

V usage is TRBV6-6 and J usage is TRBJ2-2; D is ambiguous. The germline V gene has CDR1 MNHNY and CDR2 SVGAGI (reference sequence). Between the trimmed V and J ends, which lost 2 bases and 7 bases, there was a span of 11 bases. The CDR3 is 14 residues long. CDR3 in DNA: TGTGCCAGCAGTTACGAAGGGTTTGGCGGGGAGCTGTTTTTT. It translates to CASSYEGFGGELFF.

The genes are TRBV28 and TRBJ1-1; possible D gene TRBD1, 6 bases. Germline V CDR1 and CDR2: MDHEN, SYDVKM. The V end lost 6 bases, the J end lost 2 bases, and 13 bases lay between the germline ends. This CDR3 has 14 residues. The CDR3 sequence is CASSIRQANTEAFF. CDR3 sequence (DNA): TGTGCCAGCAGCATTCGACAGGCTAACACTGAAGCTTTCTTT.

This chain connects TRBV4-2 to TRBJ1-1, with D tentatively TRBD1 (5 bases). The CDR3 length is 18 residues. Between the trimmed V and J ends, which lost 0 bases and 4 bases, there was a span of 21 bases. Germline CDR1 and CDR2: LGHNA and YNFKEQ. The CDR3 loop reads CASSQETWVAGIGTEAFF. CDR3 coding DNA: TGTGCCAGCAGCCAAGAAACATGGGTGGCAGGGATCGGCACTGAAGCTTTCTTT.

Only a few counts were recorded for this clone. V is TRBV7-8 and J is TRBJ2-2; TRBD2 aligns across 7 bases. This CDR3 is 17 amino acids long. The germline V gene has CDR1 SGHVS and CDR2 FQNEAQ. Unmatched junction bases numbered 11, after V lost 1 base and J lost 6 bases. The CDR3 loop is CASSLDGGRKVAGELFF. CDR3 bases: TGTGCCAGCAGCTTAGATGGCGGGAGAAAGGTCGCCGGGGAGCTGTTTTTT.

The DNA for the CDR3 is TGTGCCAGCAGTGAACGAGGGACAGGCCACTACGAGCAGTACTTC. It yields the protein CASSERGTGHYEQYF. This chain links TRBV6-1 with TRBJ2-7; 8 bases fit TRBD1. This CDR3 has 15 amino acids. Unmatched junction bases numbered 6, after V lost 2 bases and J lost 3 bases. CDR1 and CDR2 from the germline V gene are MNHNS and SASEGT.

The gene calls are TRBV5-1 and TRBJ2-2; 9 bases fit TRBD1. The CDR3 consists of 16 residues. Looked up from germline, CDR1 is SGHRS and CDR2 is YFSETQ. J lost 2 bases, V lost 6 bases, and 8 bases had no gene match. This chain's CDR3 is CASTVTGGGNTGELFF. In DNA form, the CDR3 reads TGCGCCAGCACCGTAACAGGGGGCGGTAACACCGGGGAGCTGTTTTTT.

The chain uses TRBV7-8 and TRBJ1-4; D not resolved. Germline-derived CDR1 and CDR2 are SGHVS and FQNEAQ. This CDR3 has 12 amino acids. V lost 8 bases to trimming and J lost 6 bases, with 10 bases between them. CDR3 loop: CASSRRDEKLFF. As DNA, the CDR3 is TGTGCCAGCTCTCGGAGGGATGAAAAACTGTTTTTT.

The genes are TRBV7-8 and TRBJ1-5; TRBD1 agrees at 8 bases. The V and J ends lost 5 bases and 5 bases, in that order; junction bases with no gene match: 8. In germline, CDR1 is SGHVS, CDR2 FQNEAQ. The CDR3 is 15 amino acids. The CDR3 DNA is TGTGCCAGCAGCGTCCGGACAGGGTCCGATCAGCCCCAGCATTTT. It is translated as CASSVRTGSDQPQHF. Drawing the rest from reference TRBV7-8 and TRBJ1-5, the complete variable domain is GAGVSQSPRYKVAKRGQDVALRCDPISGHVSLFWYQQALGQGPEFLTYFQNEAQLDKSGLPSDRFFAERPEGSVSTLKIQRTQQEDSAVYLCASSVRTGSDQPQHFGDGTRLSIL.

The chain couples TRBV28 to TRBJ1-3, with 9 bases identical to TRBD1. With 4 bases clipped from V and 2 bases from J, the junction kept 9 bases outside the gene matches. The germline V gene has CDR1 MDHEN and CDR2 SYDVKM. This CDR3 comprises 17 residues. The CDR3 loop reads CASSSLSGTGTGNTIYF. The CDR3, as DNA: TGTGCCAGCAGTTCTCTCTCCGGGACAGGGACTGGAAACACCATATATTTT.

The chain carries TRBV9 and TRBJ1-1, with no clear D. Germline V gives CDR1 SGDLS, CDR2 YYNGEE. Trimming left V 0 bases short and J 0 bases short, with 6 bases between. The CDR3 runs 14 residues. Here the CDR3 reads CASSVGQMNTEAFF. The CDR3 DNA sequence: TGTGCCAGCAGCGTAGGGCAGATGAACACTGAAGCTTTCTTT. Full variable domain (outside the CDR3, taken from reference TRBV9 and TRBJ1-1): DSGVTQTPKHLITATGQRVTLRCSPRSGDLSVYWYQQSLDQGLQFLIQYYNGEERAKGNILERFSAQQFPDLHSELNLSSLELGDSALYFCASSVGQMNTEAFFGQGTRLTVV.

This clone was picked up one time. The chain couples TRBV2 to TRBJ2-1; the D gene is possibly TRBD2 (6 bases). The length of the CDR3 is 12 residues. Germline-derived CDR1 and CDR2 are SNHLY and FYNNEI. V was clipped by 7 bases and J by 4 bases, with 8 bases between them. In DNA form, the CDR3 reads TGTGCCAGCAACGCGGGGTACAATGAGCAGTTCTTC. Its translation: CASNAGYNEQFF.

The CDR3 bases are TGCGCCAGCAGCCAAGTAGGGGACAATTACAATGAGCAGTTCTTC. This codes for CASSQVGDNYNEQFF. V and J are TRBV4-1 and TRBJ2-1; TRBD1 might be the D (6 bases). The germline V and J ends were trimmed by 1 base and 4 bases, with 11 bases remaining between them. In germline, CDR1 is MGHRA, CDR2 YSYEKL. This CDR3 spans 15 amino acids.

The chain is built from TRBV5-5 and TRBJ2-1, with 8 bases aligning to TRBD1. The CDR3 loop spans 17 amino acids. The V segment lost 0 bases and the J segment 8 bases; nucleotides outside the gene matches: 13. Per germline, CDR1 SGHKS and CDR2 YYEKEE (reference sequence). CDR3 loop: CASSLVGAGGASDEQFF. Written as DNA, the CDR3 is TGTGCCAGCAGCTTGGTTGGGGCAGGGGGCGCGTCGGATGAGCAGTTCTTC.

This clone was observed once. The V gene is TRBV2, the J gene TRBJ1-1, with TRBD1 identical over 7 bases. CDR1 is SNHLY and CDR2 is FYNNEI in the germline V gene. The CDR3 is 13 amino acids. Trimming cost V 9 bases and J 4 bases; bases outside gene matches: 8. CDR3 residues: CASFQGEGTEAFF. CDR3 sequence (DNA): TGTGCCAGTTTTCAGGGGGAGGGCACTGAAGCTTTCTTT.

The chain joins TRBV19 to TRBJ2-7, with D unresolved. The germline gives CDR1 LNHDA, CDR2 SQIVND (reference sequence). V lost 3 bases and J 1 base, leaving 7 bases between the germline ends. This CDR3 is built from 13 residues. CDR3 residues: CASSMSGSYEQYF. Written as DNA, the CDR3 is TGTGCCAGTAGTATGTCCGGGTCCTACGAGCAGTACTTC.

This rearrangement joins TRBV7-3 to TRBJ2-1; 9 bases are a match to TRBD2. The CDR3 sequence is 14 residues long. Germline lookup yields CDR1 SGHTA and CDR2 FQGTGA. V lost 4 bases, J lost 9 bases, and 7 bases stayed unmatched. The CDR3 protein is CASSSLAGTGEQFF. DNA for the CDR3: TGTGCCAGCAGCTCCCTAGCGGGAACGGGTGAGCAGTTCTTC. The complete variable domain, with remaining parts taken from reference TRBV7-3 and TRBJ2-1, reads GAGVSQTPSNKVTEKGKYVELRCDPISGHTALYWYRQSLGQGPEFLIYFQGTGAADDSGLPNDRFFAVRPEGSVSTLKIQRTERGDSAVYLCASSSLAGTGEQFFGPGTRLTVL.